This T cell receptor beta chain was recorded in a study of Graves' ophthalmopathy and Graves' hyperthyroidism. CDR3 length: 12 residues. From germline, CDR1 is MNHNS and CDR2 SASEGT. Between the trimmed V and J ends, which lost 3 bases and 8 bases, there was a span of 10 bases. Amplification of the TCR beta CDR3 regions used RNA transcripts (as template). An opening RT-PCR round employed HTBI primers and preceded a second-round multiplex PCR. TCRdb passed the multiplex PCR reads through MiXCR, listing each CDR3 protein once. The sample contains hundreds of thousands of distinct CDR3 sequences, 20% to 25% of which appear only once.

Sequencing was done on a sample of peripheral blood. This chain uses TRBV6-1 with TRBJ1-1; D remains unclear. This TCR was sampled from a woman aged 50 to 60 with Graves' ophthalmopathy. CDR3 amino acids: CASSDWTLEAFF. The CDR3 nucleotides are TGTGCCAGCAGTGATTGGACGTTAGAAGCTTTCTTT.